These T cell receptor beta chains were read from a single sample in a study of beta chain features in type 1 diabetes. This table comes from immunoSEQ multiplex PCR, and its TCRdb copy is limited to in-frame clones, with some not included. The sample consists of over 500,000 clones, about a sixth of them appearing once. Sequenced sample: naive CD4+ T cells from blood. The receptors were sampled from a man between 18 and 35 years old in good health. CDR3s include the opening cysteine and the closing phenylalanine or tryptophan. D genes are given only for firm matches. The size entry is marked missing in some rows and otherwise reads once, few, many or a size class.

NA | NA | TRBV4-2 | CASSREPGSPYEQYF
NA | NA | TRBV19 | CASSRTNTEAFF
NA | TRBD1 | TRBV11-2 | CASSPGQMTNEQFF
few | NA | TRBV29-1 | CSVEENSNQPQHF
NA | NA | TRBV10-3 | CASTGTPNQPQHF
NA | NA | TRBV28 | CASSSPATGATDEQYF
few | NA | TRBV4-1 | CASSRVNWEAKNIQYF
NA | TRBD2 | TRBV28 | CASSSGGLAAYEQYF
NA | NA | TRBV4-1 | CASSPPKMGPPFDYTF
NA | NA | TRBV6-1 | CASSVRGEAGTEAFF
few | NA | TRBV6-5 | CASSYSPTKQETQYF
NA | NA | TRBV6-5 | CASSYSPASSYNEQFF
few | TRBD1 | TRBV2 | CAGHRGTMNTEAFF
few | TRBD1 | TRBV7-3 | CASSQRHKQGALLTSGANVLTF
few | NA | TRBV28 | CASSLSGTDTQYF
NA | NA | TRBV28 | CASLPGGRNEQFF
NA | TRBD1 | TRBV5-6 | CASSYPGQGSGYTF
few | NA | TRBV28 | CASSGTATNEKLFF
NA | NA | TRBV2 | CASSDWNYGYTF
NA | TRBD1 | TRBV15 | CATSSIQGVVETQYF
NA | TRBD1 | TRBV7-2 | CARTGATDTQYF
NA | NA | TRBV4-1 | CASSPIGPSMNTEAFF
many | NA | TRBV2 | CASSELNNQPQHF
few | TRBD1 | TRBV14 | CASSQRRGGGTEAFF
few | NA | TRBV9 | CASSVQGGTEAFF
NA | TRBD2 | TRBV29-1 | CSLGYGLAGPRDTQYF
few | NA | TRBV7-9 | CASSLGTGKYEQYF
NA | NA | TRBV9 | CASSLDGVRGEKLFF
few | NA | TRBV28 | CASSTSYRERGNTEAFF
NA | NA | TRBV5-1 | CASSLGSTDTQYF
few | NA | TRBV6-5 | CASSLQGMGNQPQHF
NA | NA | TRBV15 | CATSRDREKAAYNEQFF
NA | NA | TRBV15 | CATSPDLNYGYTF
NA | TRBD2 | TRBV18 | CASFGLAGVYEQFF
few | TRBD1 | TRBV28 | CASSLPGQGASEAFF
NA | NA | TRBV19 | CASSILGRVADNEQFF
NA | NA | TRBV5-1 | CASSLQGFDTDTQYF
few | NA | TRBV19 | CASSIIQLNTGELFF
few | NA | TRBV19 | CASSPLSEYSPLHF
few | TRBD2 | TRBV4-2 | CASSRTSGGNQETQYF
few | TRBD1 | TRBV29-1 | CSVSRGRVATGELFF
few | NA | TRBV21-1 | CASPGQLATQYF
NA | NA | TRBV19 | CASSVTVLSYEQYF
few | NA | TRBV6-6 | CASRTLASSTDTQYF
NA | NA | TRBV10-3 | CAISHLEGTDTQYF
NA | TRBD1 | TRBV10-3 | CAISKDRDTYEQYF
few | NA | TRBV7-9 | CASSSIAGVPNEKLFF
few | NA | TRBV28 | CASSFTGLGSYEQYF
NA | NA | TRBV19 | CASSIGTLAKNIQYF
NA | NA | TRBV11-2 | CASSLRGVVTDTQYF
few | NA | TRBV25-1 | CASSEYKRGDGEKLFF
few | NA | TRBV21-1 | CASPGPDRVRPYEQYF
NA | NA | TRBV30 | CAWSPRTVTETQYF
NA | TRBD1 | TRBV5-1 | CASSPTGTLTYEQYF
few | NA | TRBV10-3 | CAIRGTGINEQFF